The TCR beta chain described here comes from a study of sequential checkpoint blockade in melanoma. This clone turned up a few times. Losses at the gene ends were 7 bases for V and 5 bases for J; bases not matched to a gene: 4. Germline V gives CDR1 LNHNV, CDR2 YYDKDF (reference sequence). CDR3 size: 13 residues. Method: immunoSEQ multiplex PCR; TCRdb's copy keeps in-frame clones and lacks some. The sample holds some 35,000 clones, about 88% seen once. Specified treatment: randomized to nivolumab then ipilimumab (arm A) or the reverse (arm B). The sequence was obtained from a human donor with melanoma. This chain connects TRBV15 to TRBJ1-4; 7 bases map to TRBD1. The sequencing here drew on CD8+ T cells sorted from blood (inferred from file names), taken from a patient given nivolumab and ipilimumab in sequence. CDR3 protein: CATKGQLNEKLFF. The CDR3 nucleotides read TGTGCCACCAAGGGACAGCTAAATGAAAAACTGTTTTTT.